This record concerns one TCR beta chain sequence. Enrolled through a virtual design, the participants were between roughly 18 and 90 years of age and came from 24 US areas. Participants reported their clinical history, and cohort assignment relied on those reports. This record comes from a study of blood T cell repertoires in COVID-19. Germline CDR1 and CDR2: KGHDR and SFDVKD. The ends lost 7 bases at V and 4 bases at J; junction bases unmatched: 11. The CDR3 is 17 amino acids. Assay: immunoSEQ multiplex PCR; the TCRdb copy retains only in-frame clones and omits some. Of 250,000 to 350,000 clones listed, roughly 89% were seen once; the top ten hold about 8.9%.

The TCR originated in a woman between 18 and 29 years old who had recovered from COVID-19. V gene TRBV24-1 combines with J gene TRBJ2-6; TRBD1 agrees at 8 bases. Specimen: PBMCs or T cells enriched from blood (not recorded which). CDR3 in DNA: TGTGCCACCAGCCATGGACAGGGTCTCTCGGGGGCCAACGTCCTGACTTTC. Its translation: CATSHGQGLSGANVLTF.